The next 24 T cell receptor beta chains were all read from a single sample in a study of metastatic and nonmetastatic thyroid tumors (dated by TCRdb to the early 2020s). Before undergoing thyroid surgery, none of the patients had been given any kind of treatment. Libraries were made using PCR. TCRdb shows the sequencer as Illumina HiSeq 4000. TCRdb's own reprocessing of the public reads used fastp at Q25 and MiXCR and kept productive beta chains. In this sample the table shows about 33,000 clones, about a sixth of which occur a single time. The ten top clones hold approximately 5% of the sample. The sequenced sample consisted of blood. Every receptor here comes from a female donor with papillary thyroid cancer or a benign thyroid nodule (not recorded which). Some clones in this sample may be carry-over from other donors' samples.

Notes on this clone: Mismatch with germline at one junction end may stem from a read error. The chain recombines TRBV9 with TRBJ2-1; 11 nucleotides align to TRBD1. From germline, CDR1 is SGDLS and CDR2 YYNGEE. CDR3 size: 21 residues. The CDR3 protein is CASSGFIKEPGQGVLENEHFF. The CDR3 region has the DNA TGTGCCAGCAGCGGATTTATCAAGGAACCGGGACAGGGGGTTTTGGAGAATGAGCATTTCTTC.

This clone has ten or more counts. The chain links TRBV30 to TRBJ1-2; D is possibly TRBD1 (5 bases). CDR1 GTSNPN and CDR2 SVGIG come from the germline V gene (reference sequence). Trimming left V 8 bases short and J 6 bases short, with 25 bases between. The CDR3 runs 15 residues. CDR3 protein: CARDRGSTNFNGYTF. CDR3 sequence (DNA): TGTGCCCGCGATCGGGGCAGCACGAACTTTAATGGCTACACCTTC.

This clone occurred many times. This sequence joins TRBV20-1 and TRBJ2-1; 15 bases line up with TRBD2. This CDR3 is built from 20 residues. Germline V gives CDR1 DFQATT, CDR2 SNEGSKA (reference sequence). The V gene end was trimmed by 1 base and the J gene end by 3 bases; junction bases not matched to a gene: 13. CDR3 DNA: TGCAGTGCTAGAGTTTTTCGGACTAGCGGGGGGGCTAACAACTACAATGAGCAGTTCTTC. It is translated as CSARVFRTSGGANNYNEQFF.

This clone was seen repeatedly, ten times or more. J is TRBJ1-2 and V is TRBV5-6; 9 bases agree with TRBD1. The CDR3 length is 13 residues. V dropped 4 bases and J dropped 7; count of bases not matched to a gene: 5. The germline gives CDR1 SGHDT, CDR2 YYEEEE. The CDR3 here is CASSRDREAGYTF. The CDR3 nucleotides read TGTGCCAGCAGCCGGGACAGGGAGGCTGGCTACACCTTC.

This clone was seen a handful of times. An end of the junction differs from the germline gene, which may be a read error. The chain joins TRBV6-5 to TRBJ2-1, with D hard to call. The CDR3 extends over 15 amino acids. Germline CDR1 MNHEY, CDR2 SVGAGI. The CDR3 DNA follows: TGTGCCAGCAGTTACACCGGCTGGGCGAACAATGAGAAGTTCTTC. Its protein product is CASSYTGWANNEKFF.

Ten or more counts support this clone. The gene calls are TRBV19 and TRBJ2-7; 9 positions agree with TRBD2. From germline, CDR1 is LNHDA and CDR2 SQIVND (reference sequence). With V trimmed by 5 bases and J by 3 bases, 11 bases remained unmatched. The CDR3 spans 16 residues. The CDR3 sequence: CASSPGPQRGDYEQYF. CDR3 DNA: TGTGCCAGTAGTCCCGGCCCTCAGCGGGGGGACTACGAGCAGTACTTC.

This clone was seen ten or more times. The chain has TRBV9 and TRBJ1-3; the D is unclear. CDR3 length: 16 amino acids. Germline V gives CDR1 SGDLS, CDR2 YYNGEE. The V gene lost 0 bases and the J gene lost 3 bases, with 13 bases spanning the gap. This CDR3 is CASSVGWGIDGNTIYF. In DNA form, the CDR3 reads TGTGCCAGCAGCGTAGGATGGGGAATCGATGGAAACACCATATATTTT.

This clone came up many times. V is TRBV6-6 and J is TRBJ1-1; D is possibly TRBD1 (5 bases). This CDR3 is 13 amino acids long. V lost 2 bases and J lost 3, with 7 bases in between. Germline V CDR1 and CDR2: MNHNY, SVGAGI (reference sequence). The CDR3, as DNA: TGTGCCAGCAGTTACGTCAGGGACACTGAAGCTTTCTTT. It yields the protein CASSYVRDTEAFF.

This clone was observed at least ten times. The rearrangement links TRBV11-1 to TRBJ2-3; 7 positions match TRBD2. The CDR3 has 16 residues. The junction had 8 bases not matched to a gene; V was cut back by 3 bases and J by 2 bases. CDR1 is SGHAT, CDR2 FQDESV, per germline (reference sequence). DNA for the CDR3: TGTGCCAGCAGCTTGTTCAGCGGGGAATTCACAGATACGCAGTATTTT. Translation gives CASSLFSGEFTDTQYF.

This clone was recorded at least ten times. The V call is TRBV2, the J call TRBJ2-2; D is possibly TRBD2 (5 bases). From germline, CDR1 is SNHLY and CDR2 FYNNEI. Between the trimmed V and J ends, which lost 8 bases and 3 bases, there was a span of 10 bases. The CDR3 spans 13 residues. The CDR3 loop is CASGLRDTGELFF. CDR3 sequence (DNA): TGTGCCAGCGGATTGAGGGACACCGGGGAGCTGTTTTTT.

The sample holds many counts of this clone. The chain uses TRBV19 and TRBJ1-4; D ambiguous. CDR1 LNHDA and CDR2 SQIVND come from the germline V gene (reference sequence). This CDR3 is built from 14 residues. The V gene lost 3 bases and the J gene lost 5 bases, with 10 bases spanning the gap. The CDR3 loop is CASSITADNEKLFF. The CDR3 region has the DNA TGTGCCAGTAGTATTACGGCAGACAATGAAAAACTGTTTTTT. The full variable domain, in which reference TRBV19 and TRBJ1-4 provide the parts outside the CDR3, is DGGITQSPKYLFRKEGQNVTLSCEQNLNHDAMYWYRQDPGQGLRLIYYSQIVNDFQKGDIAEGYSVSREKKESFPLTVTSAQKNPTAFYLCASSITADNEKLFFGSGTQLSVL.

This clone occurred a few times. A much larger clone differs from this one at a single base, so this may be a read error. The V gene is TRBV7-2, the J gene TRBJ2-5; TRBD2 matches at 8 bases. The CDR3 has 16 residues. Per the germline V gene, CDR1 is SGHTA and CDR2 is FQGNSA. After removal of 5 bases from V and 5 bases from J, the junction contained 13 bases not matched to a gene. CDR3 sequence: CASSPGTRGIGETQYF. CDR3 DNA sequence: TGTGCCAGCAGCCCCGGGACTAGAGGGATAGGGGAGACCCAGTACTTC.

This clone was observed at least ten times. CDR3 sequence (DNA): TGTGCCAGCACCTTGCTACCTGAACTGGGGAATGAGCAGTTCTTC. Its protein product is CASTLLPELGNEQFF. The gene calls are TRBV6-1 and TRBJ2-1; D gene uncertain. This CDR3 comprises 15 residues. Germline CDR1 and CDR2: MNHNS and SASEGT. V lost 7 bases, J lost 7 bases, and 20 bases lay in between.

Many counts were recorded for this clone. J is TRBJ1-2 and V is TRBV30; D unclear. CDR3 size: 13 residues. CDR1 and CDR2 from the germline V gene are GTSNPN and SVGIG (reference sequence). The germline V and J ends were trimmed by 0 bases and 2 bases, with 7 bases remaining between them. CDR3 amino acids: CAWSVSENYGYTF. The CDR3 DNA reads as TGTGCCTGGAGTGTATCTGAAAACTATGGCTACACCTTC.

This clone was detected many times. This chain joins TRBV6-1 and TRBJ1-2; the D is unclear. Germline V gives CDR1 MNHNS, CDR2 SASEGT. The CDR3 is 14 amino acids. Trimming stripped 7 bases from V and 4 bases from J, with 16 bases between. CDR3 nucleotides: TGTGCCAGCACCACAAGCGGACGGCCCTATGGCTACACCTTC. It is translated as CASTTSGRPYGYTF.

This clone has a count of ten or more. This chain joins TRBV7-9 and TRBJ1-3, with D unresolved. The CDR3 covers 14 residues. V was shortened by 6 bases and J by 1 base, with 10 bases between the two germline ends. Per the germline V gene, CDR1 is SEHNR and CDR2 is FQNEAQ (reference sequence). The CDR3 DNA follows: TGTGCCAGCAGTCCTCAACCATCTGGAAACACCATATATTTT. Translated: CASSPQPSGNTIYF.

This clone was seen ten or more times. With a much larger clone just one base away, this may be a read error. The chain's CDR3 is CSARDVGLAKGTDTQYF. The CDR3 coding sequence is TGCAGTGCTAGAGATGTGGGACTAGCGAAAGGCACAGATACGCAGTATTTT. This chain uses TRBV20-1 with TRBJ2-3; 10 nucleotides line up with TRBD2. Germline V gives CDR1 DFQATT, CDR2 SNEGSKA (reference sequence). The CDR3 sequence is 17 residues long. V shed 0 bases, J shed 1 base, and the junction held 7 bases outside the gene matches.

For this clone: This sequence may be a read error, since a much larger clone differs from it by one base. This rearrangement joins TRBV5-1 to TRBJ2-5, with TRBD2 matching over 13 bases. The germline V gene has CDR1 SGHRS and CDR2 YFSETQ. The CDR3 has 17 amino acids. The CDR3 reads CTSSLDPTSGGAETQYF. Here the CDR3 DNA reads TGCACCAGCAGCTTGGACCCTACTAGCGGGGGGGCAGAGACCCAGTACTTC. The full variable domain, in which reference TRBV5-1 and TRBJ2-5 provide the parts outside the CDR3, is KAGVTQTPRYLIKTRGQQVTLSCSPISGHRSVSWYQQTPGQGLQFLFEYFSETQRNKGNFPGRFSGRQFSNSRSEMNVSTLELGDSALYLCTSSLDPTSGGAETQYFGPGTRLLVL.

This clone was observed a few times. The chain couples TRBV29-1 to TRBJ2-3; no reliable D call. The CDR3 length is 11 residues. V lost 5 bases and J lost 8, with 11 bases in between. Germline V gene lookup returns CDR1 SQVTM and CDR2 ANQGSEA. CDR3 protein: CSVPTRSTQYF. As DNA, the CDR3 is TGCAGCGTTCCCACACGGTCTACGCAGTATTTT.

This clone was detected many times. The gene calls are TRBV5-6 and TRBJ2-7, with D hard to call. Germline V gene lookup returns CDR1 SGHDT and CDR2 YYEEEE. V lost 0 bases and J lost 5, with 9 bases in between. The CDR3 is 13 amino acids. CDR3 region: CASSLVMNNEQYF. DNA of the CDR3: TGTGCCAGCAGCTTGGTTATGAATAACGAGCAGTACTTC.

This clone was observed a few times. Relative to the germline gene, one junction end is altered; a read error may explain this. The chain joins TRBV28 to TRBJ2-1; D might be TRBD1 (6 bases). This CDR3 region has 14 residues. CDR1 and CDR2 (germline): MDHEN, SYDVKM. The CDR3 here is CAISLSGVYNEQFF. As DNA, the CDR3 is TGTGCCATCAGTTTATCAGGGGTCTACAATGAGCAGTTCTTC.

The sample holds many counts of this clone. The chain uses TRBV11-2 and TRBJ2-7; D unresolved. The CDR3 covers 12 residues. The germline gives CDR1 SGHAT, CDR2 FQNNGV. Trimming took off 4 bases at V and 5 bases at J, with 9 bases between the two ends. The CDR3 nucleotides are TGTGCCAGCAGCTCCTGGGAAGACGAGCAGTACTTC. Translating gives CASSSWEDEQYF.

There are many counts of this clone. V is TRBV7-2 and J is TRBJ1-5; D call uncertain. Trimming took off 3 bases at V and 5 bases at J, with 8 bases between the two ends. The CDR3 is made up of 13 amino acids. CDR1 SGHTA and CDR2 FQGNSA come from the germline V gene. DNA for the CDR3: TGTGCCAGCAGCTTTTACGGTTATCAGCCCCAGCATTTT. Translation gives CASSFYGYQPQHF.

There are many counts of this clone. The chain is built from TRBV20-1 and TRBJ1-5, with unresolved D. The ends were cut back, 4 bases at V and 0 bases at J, with 10 bases in the middle. The CDR3 spans 14 residues. CDR1 is DFQATT and CDR2 is SNEGSKA in the germline V gene (reference sequence). The CDR3 spells CSAIPSDSNQPQHF. For the CDR3, the DNA is TGCAGTGCTATACCGTCAGATAGCAATCAGCCCCAGCATTTT.